Sequencing of this T cell receptor (beta chain) was carried out in a study of T-cell reconstitution after alpha-beta-depleted transplantation in children. Deletions cut 3 bases from V and 5 bases from J, with 17 bases between. CDR3 length equals 15 residues. From germline, CDR1 is SGHRS and CDR2 YFSETQ. It was with unique molecular identifiers that the TCRbeta library was prepared. TCRdb used MiXCR to reprocess the PCR reads, holding one entry per CDR3 protein. The sample shows some 390,000 distinct CDR3 sequences, about a fifth of them seen only once. This specimen was PBMCs from the stem cell graft donor, taken from the stem cell graft. This clonotype was obtained from a human donor who donated a stem cell graft to a child with acute myeloid leukemia. The V gene is TRBV5-1, the J gene TRBJ2-5; tentatively, D is TRBD1 or TRBD2 (5 bases each). The CDR3 coding sequence is TGCGCCAGCAGCTCGGGGACCTCGGAAGGGGAGACCCAGTACTTC. Translated, it gives CASSSGTSEGETQYF.